This TCR beta chain emerged from a study of precursors of human CD4 cytotoxic T cells (dated 2018 in TCRdb). Regarding the complete study: CD4+ memory subsets from 14 to 15 donors in total were covered by the bulk TCR-seq analysis. Sequences for both the TCRalpha and TCRbeta chains came out of the TCR-seq analysis of over 11 donors (table S7). What the authors observed across the whole study: The limitation that the direction of differentiation between precursor and effector cells cannot be definitively established by a human observational design was noted by the authors. Expanded effector clonotypes made up a larger fraction of IL-7Rhigh TEMRA clonotypes than of TEM or TCM clonotypes. More restricted TCR repertoires, with lower diversity and more expanded clonotypes, were shown by IL-7Rhigh and IL-7R- TEMRA subsets than by TCM and TEM subsets. Some bulk TCR-seq comparisons included only 13 of the 14 donors, suggesting not every subset was available for every donor.

For sequencing, an Illumina MiSeq was employed. As for how the authors treated the data: To quantify repertoire diversity, the Shannon-Wiener index was calculated using VDJtools. A TCRbeta clonotype counted as expanded if its clonotype frequency was 3 or higher. TCRdb's own reprocessing of the public reads used fastp at Q25 and MiXCR and kept productive beta chains. Identical CDR3 protein sequences are pooled into one entry, listed with their most common genes and DNA. The V and J calls reflect TCRdb's pipeline rather than the authors' work. This sample holds fewer than 600 distinct CDR3 sequences; 15% to 20% were observed only once. The ten largest clones take up around 8% of the sample. From the cysteine up to the phenylalanine, the CDR3 has a length of 13 residues. Kept here is only the CDR3 DNA, which spans 39 bases and is read in frame from base 1. Unmatched junction bases come to 3, with V trimmed by 6 bases and J by 4 bases.

To test whether a precursor-effector relationship exists among CD4 cytotoxic T cells, bulk UMI-based TCR sequencing was run on four sorted CD4+ memory subsets: TCM, TEM, IL-7Rhigh TEMRA, and IL-7R- TEMRA. Cells were obtained from peripheral blood mononuclear cells isolated from human blood. This clonotype is assessed as large (0.1 to 1%). Its antigen has not been determined. Nothing much larger sits one base from this clone, and base qualities are not available. This clonotype was sampled from a human donor in good health. The rearranged chain carries TRBV12-3 or TRBV12-4 and TRBJ1-3, and 7 bases in between align with TRBD1. Material: memory CD4+ T cells from blood (PBMCs). The sequenced DNA: TGTGCCAGCAGCTCGGGACAGGGAAACACCATATATTTT. Its translation reads: CASSSGQGNTIYF.